Listed here are 19 T cell receptor beta chains from one sample, sequenced in a study of blood T cell repertoires in COVID-19. Sequenced by immunoSEQ multiplex PCR; TCRdb stores in-frame clones only, minus some. Among some 120,000 clones listed, over 85% were seen once. The material sequenced was peripheral blood. The source is a man aged 45-65 years with active COVID-19.

This clone was recorded once. The gene calls are TRBV19 and TRBJ2-2, with D hard to call. Trimming removed 5 bases from V and 5 bases from J, with 9 bases in between. Germline values: CDR1 LNHDA, CDR2 SQIVND (reference sequence). This CDR3 is built from 13 residues. The CDR3 bases are TGTGCCAGTAGTCTGTTGAGGACCGGGGAGCTGTTTTTT. Residues: CASSLLRTGELFF.

Here the CDR3 reads CASSTPHLAKNIQYF. CDR3 nucleotide sequence: TGTGCCAGCAGTACCCCACATCTAGCCAAAAACATTCAGTACTTC. The rearrangement links TRBV6-2 or TRBV6-3 to TRBJ2-4; no firm D call. Per germline, CDR1 MNHEY and CDR2 SVGEGT. V was trimmed by 5 bases and J by 0 bases, leaving 11 bases between them. The CDR3 extends over 15 amino acids.

The chain joins TRBV19 to TRBJ1-2; 9 bases line up with TRBD1. This CDR3 has 14 amino acids. J lost 6 bases, V lost 4 bases, and 6 bases had no gene match. Germline CDR1 and CDR2: LNHDA and SQIVND (reference sequence). The CDR3 reads CASSTQGTGHGYTF. CDR3 sequence (DNA): TGTGCCAGTAGTACCCAAGGGACAGGGCATGGCTACACCTTC.

The V gene is TRBV30, the J gene TRBJ1-2, with D possibly being TRBD1 (5 bases). CDR3 length: 14 amino acids. V was trimmed by 3 bases and J by 4 bases, leaving 15 bases between them. The germline CDR1 and CDR2 sequences are GTSNPN and SVGIG (reference sequence). The CDR3 DNA follows: TGTGCCTGGAGCGGGGGGACGGGCCTCTATGGCTACACCTTC. Translated, it gives CAWSGGTGLYGYTF.

The V and J genes are TRBV7-2 and TRBJ1-1; 7 bases agree with TRBD1. V gave up 1 base and J gave up 1 base; unmatched junction bases: 0. The germline V gene has CDR1 SGHTA and CDR2 FQGNSA. The CDR3 runs to 14 residues. CDR3 bases: TGTGCCAGCAGCTTAGACAGGGGGAACACTGAAGCTTTCTTT. This translates into CASSLDRGNTEAFF.

This chain uses TRBV6-6 with TRBJ2-2, with D possibly matching TRBD2 (7 bases). With 7 bases removed from V and 7 bases from J, the gap between germline ends came to 19 bases. Looked up from germline, CDR1 is MNHNY and CDR2 is SVGAGI (reference sequence). This CDR3 spans 15 amino acids. CDR3 DNA sequence: TGTGCCAGCACCCTACCGGGGGGCCGTAACGGGGAGCTGTTTTTT. Amino acid sequence: CASTLPGGRNGELFF.

The chain couples TRBV3-1 (or the pseudogene TRBV3-2) to TRBJ1-2; possible D gene TRBD1, 5 bases. The CDR3 runs to 13 residues. Germline V gene data show CDR1 as LGHDT and CDR2 as YNNKEL (reference sequence). V lost 4 bases to trimming and J lost 5 bases, with 11 bases between them. The CDR3 protein is CASSPDDRYGYTF. The CDR3 nucleotides are TGTGCCAGCAGCCCGGATGACAGATATGGCTACACCTTC.

The chain joins TRBV6-6 to TRBJ1-2; perhaps TRBD1 as D (6 bases). Germline V CDR1 and CDR2: MNHNY, SVGAGI (reference sequence). The CDR3 length is 14 residues. Trimming took 5 bases from V and 6 from J, leaving 16 bases between them. CDR3 coding DNA: TGTGCCAGCAGTGACGTGGTGGGGGCCCATGGCTACACCTTC. Amino acids: CASSDVVGAHGYTF.

The chain is built from TRBV6-5 and TRBJ2-2; tentatively, D is TRBD1 (6 bases). The CDR3 length is 15 residues. Germline-derived CDR1 and CDR2 are MNHEY and SVGAGI. Trimming removed 8 bases at V and 1 base at J, with 14 bases between. The CDR3 sequence: CASGRDTQNTGELFF. The CDR3 DNA sequence: TGTGCCAGCGGCCGGGACACCCAGAACACCGGGGAGCTGTTTTTT.

CDR3 nucleotide sequence: TGTGCCAGCAGCTTGGATTGGGCAGGAGGAACAACCGGGGAGCTGTTTTTT. Its protein is CASSLDWAGGTTGELFF. J is TRBJ2-2 and V is TRBV5-4, with a tentative D call TRBD2 (5 bases). The CDR3 length is 17 residues. Trimming removed 0 bases from V and 5 bases from J, with 17 bases in between. Germline CDR1 SGHNT, CDR2 YYREEE (reference sequence).

The CDR3 nucleotides are TGTGCCAGCAAAGGGACAGGCATCGAGACCCAGTACTTC. Its translation: CASKGTGIETQYF. The chain recombines TRBV6-5 with TRBJ2-5; 8 bases are shared with TRBD1. This CDR3 is built from 13 residues. V gave up 7 bases and J gave up 5 bases; unmatched junction bases: 6. From germline, CDR1 is MNHEY and CDR2 SVGAGI.

The chain is built from TRBV4-1 and TRBJ2-2; 10 nucleotides match TRBD2. CDR3 length equals 17 residues. The ends lost 0 bases at V and 3 bases at J; junction bases unmatched: 4. Germline CDR1 is MGHRA and CDR2 is YSYEKL. The CDR3 reads CASSQDSGTSDTGELFF. CDR3 DNA sequence: TGCGCCAGCAGCCAAGACTCCGGGACTAGCGACACCGGGGAGCTGTTTTTT.

The rearrangement uses TRBV7-3 and TRBJ2-2; possibly TRBD1 for D (6 bases). V lost 5 bases to trimming and J lost 4 bases, with 17 bases between them. Germline assignment: CDR1 SGHTA and CDR2 FQGTGA. There are 16 residues in the CDR3. CDR3 sequence: CASSPLGGGGTGELFF. Written as DNA, the CDR3 is TGTGCCAGCAGCCCCCTCGGTGGGGGCGGCACCGGGGAGCTGTTTTTT. Full variable domain (outside the CDR3, taken from reference TRBV7-3 and TRBJ2-2): GAGVSQTPSNKVTEKGKYVELRCDPISGHTALYWYRQSLGQGPEFLIYFQGTGAADDSGLPNDRFFAVRPEGSVSTLKIQRTERGDSAVYLCASSPLGGGGTGELFFGEGSRLTVL.

The chain employs TRBV29-1 and TRBJ2-1; 16 nucleotides match TRBD2. The CDR3 has 18 residues. V was clipped by 4 bases and J by 7 bases; unmatched bases: 13. Germline V CDR1 and CDR2: SQVTM, ANQGSEA. In DNA, the CDR3 is TGCAGCGTTGTGCCAAAGGGACTAGCGGGAGGGCTAGGTAATGAGCAGTTCTTC. Protein sequence: CSVVPKGLAGGLGNEQFF.

In DNA, the CDR3 is TGTGCCAGCAGCCAGACGGACATCTATGGCTACACCTTC. Its translation: CASSQTDIYGYTF. V and J are TRBV3-1 (or the pseudogene TRBV3-2) and TRBJ1-2; TRBD1 might be the D (5 bases). In germline, CDR1 is LGHDT, CDR2 YNNKEL (reference sequence). V was pared by 3 bases and J by 4 bases, with 9 bases between. The length of the CDR3 is 13 residues.

The chain links TRBV7-6 to TRBJ1-1; 9 bases map to TRBD1. The CDR3 covers 15 residues. V lost 5 bases to trimming and J lost 7 bases; unmatched junction nucleotides: 11. Germline V gene lookup returns CDR1 SGHVS and CDR2 FNYEAQ. CDR3 nucleotide sequence: TGTGCCAGCAGCACCGGGACAGGGCCGAGGCGTGAAGCTTTCTTT. Encoded protein: CASSTGTGPRREAFF.

This chain links TRBV12-3 or TRBV12-4 with TRBJ2-7; possible D gene TRBD1, 6 bases. This CDR3 has 13 amino acids. V lost 3 bases to trimming and J lost 2 bases, with 8 bases between them. Written as DNA, the CDR3 is TGTGCCAGCAGTTTGAACAGGGCCTACGAGCAGTACTTC. Residues: CASSLNRAYEQYF.

The rearrangement uses TRBV5-4 and TRBJ1-2, with 8 bases that match TRBD1. The CDR3 length is 12 residues. The J segment lost 5 bases and the V segment lost 5 bases, leaving 2 bases of the junction unmatched. From germline, CDR1 is SGHNT and CDR2 YYREEE (reference sequence). For the CDR3, the DNA is TGTGCCAGCAGTAGGGACAGGTATGGCTACACCTTC. Amino acids: CASSRDRYGYTF. The variable domain in full, completed from reference TRBV5-4 and TRBJ1-2, reads ETGVTQSPTHLIKTRGQQVTLRCSSQSGHNTVSWYQQALGQGPQFIFQYYREEENGRGNFPPRFSGLQFPNYSSELNVNALELDDSALYLCASSRDRYGYTFGSGTRLTVV.

V is TRBV24-1 and J is TRBJ2-3; TRBD2 agrees at 14 bases. V lost 4 bases to trimming and J lost 2 bases; unmatched junction nucleotides: 4. This CDR3 region has 17 residues. CDR1 and CDR2 from the germline V gene are KGHDR and SFDVKD. The CDR3 reads CATSDRTSGRNTDTQYF. In nucleotides, the CDR3 is TGTGCCACCAGTGACAGGACTAGCGGGAGGAACACAGATACGCAGTATTTT.